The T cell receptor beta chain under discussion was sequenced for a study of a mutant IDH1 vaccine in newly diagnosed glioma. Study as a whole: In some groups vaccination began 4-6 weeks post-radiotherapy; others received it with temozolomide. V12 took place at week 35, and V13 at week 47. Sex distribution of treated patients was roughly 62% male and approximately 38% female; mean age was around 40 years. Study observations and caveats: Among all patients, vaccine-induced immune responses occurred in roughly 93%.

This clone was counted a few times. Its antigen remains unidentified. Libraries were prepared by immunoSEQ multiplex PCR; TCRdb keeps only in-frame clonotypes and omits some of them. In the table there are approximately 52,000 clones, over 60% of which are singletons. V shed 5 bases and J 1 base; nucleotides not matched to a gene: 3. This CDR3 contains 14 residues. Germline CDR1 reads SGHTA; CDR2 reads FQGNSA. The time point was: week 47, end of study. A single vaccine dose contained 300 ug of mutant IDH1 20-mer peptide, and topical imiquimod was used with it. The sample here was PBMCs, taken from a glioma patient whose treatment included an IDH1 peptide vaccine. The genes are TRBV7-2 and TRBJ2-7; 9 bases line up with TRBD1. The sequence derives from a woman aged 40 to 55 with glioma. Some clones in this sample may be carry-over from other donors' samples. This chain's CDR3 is CASSRTGESYEQYF. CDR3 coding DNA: TGTGCCAGCAGCCGGACAGGGGAATCCTACGAGCAGTACTTC.